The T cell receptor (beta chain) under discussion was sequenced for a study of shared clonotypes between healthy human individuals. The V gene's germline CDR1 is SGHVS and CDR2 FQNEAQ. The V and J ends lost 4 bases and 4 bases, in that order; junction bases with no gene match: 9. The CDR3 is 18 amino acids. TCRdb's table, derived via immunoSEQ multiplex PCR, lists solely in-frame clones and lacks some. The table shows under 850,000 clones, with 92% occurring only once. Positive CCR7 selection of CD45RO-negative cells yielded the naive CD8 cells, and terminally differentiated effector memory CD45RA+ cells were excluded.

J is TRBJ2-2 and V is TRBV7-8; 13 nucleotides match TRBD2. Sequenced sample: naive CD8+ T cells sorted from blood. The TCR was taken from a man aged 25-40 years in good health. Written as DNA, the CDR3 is TGTGCCAGCAGCTCACCGACGGGACTAGCGGGACCCACCGGGGAGCTGTTTTTT. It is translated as CASSSPTGLAGPTGELFF.